The 15 T cell receptor beta chains below were found in one sample sequenced in a study of patients and donors after allogeneic stem cell transplantation. TCRdb recomputed calls from the RT-PCR reads with MiXCR, one row per CDR3 protein. In the table there are about a million distinct CDR3 sequences, roughly 17% of which are singletons. Sequencing was done on a sample of blood, either unsorted or a sorted T cell fraction (not recorded which). These receptors were taken from a human donor who was either an allogeneic HSCT recipient or a stem cell or donor lymphocyte infusion donor (not recorded which). It is not recorded whose cells these are; they may come from a transplant donor.

There are many counts of this clonotype. The chain employs TRBV29-1 and TRBJ1-1; D uncertain. CDR1 and CDR2 (germline): SQVTM, ANQGSEA. The CDR3 covers 10 residues. V dropped 5 bases and J dropped 4 bases, with 5 bases sitting between them. The CDR3 loop is CSVPGTEAFF. The CDR3, as DNA: TGCAGCGTTCCAGGCACTGAAGCTTTCTTT. Full variable domain (outside the CDR3, taken from reference TRBV29-1 and TRBJ1-1): SAVISQKPSRDICQRGTSLTIQCQVDSQVTMMFWYRQQPGQSLTLIATANQGSEATYESGFVIDKFPISRPNLTFSTLTVSNMSPEDSSIYLCSVPGTEAFFGQGTRLTVV.

The CDR3 bases are TGCAGTGCTAGAGATCCCCCGGGGGGCTCCTACAATGAGCAGTTCTTC. This codes for CSARDPPGGSYNEQFF. The V and J genes are TRBV20-1 and TRBJ2-1; 7 bases are shared with TRBD2. CDR1 is DFQATT, CDR2 SNEGSKA, per germline (reference sequence). The CDR3 runs 16 residues. The V segment lost 0 bases and the J segment 0 bases; nucleotides outside the gene matches: 5.

This clonotype was observed a handful of times. The chain employs TRBV12-3 or TRBV12-4 and TRBJ1-5; weak D call: TRBD1 (6 bases). V lost 4 bases and J 2 bases, leaving 12 bases between the germline ends. The CDR3 extends over 15 amino acids. The CDR3 spells CASSSGVGGNQPQHF. CDR3 coding DNA: TGTGCCAGCAGTTCAGGGGTAGGGGGCAATCAGCCCCAGCATTTT.

This clonotype was picked up many times. This rearrangement joins TRBV12-3 or TRBV12-4 to TRBJ1-5; 8 bases agree with TRBD1. This CDR3 has 15 residues. V lost 8 bases and J lost 3; bases outside the gene matches: 9. The CDR3 nucleotides are TGTGCCAGCGGCCACGGGGACAGGAACAATCAGCCCCAGCATTTT. Translating it yields CASGHGDRNNQPQHF.

This clonotype was observed at least ten times. The CDR3 DNA reads TGCGCCAGCAGCGATTACAGGCCAACCGCGTACAATGAGCAGTTCTTC. Translation: CASSDYRPTAYNEQFF. The rearrangement links TRBV5-1 to TRBJ2-1; the D gene is possibly TRBD1 (5 bases). There are 16 residues in the CDR3. Germline lookup yields CDR1 SGHRS and CDR2 YFSETQ. Trimming took off 4 bases at V and 4 bases at J, with 18 bases between the two ends.

There are a few counts of this clonotype. The V call is TRBV5-1, the J call TRBJ1-1; TRBD1 is a possible D gene (5 bases). Trimming shortened V by 2 bases and J by 0 bases, and 14 bases separated the two germline ends. CDR1 is SGHRS, CDR2 YFSETQ, per germline. This CDR3 is built from 16 residues. CDR3 nucleotides: TGCGCCAGCAGCTTCGGGGCAGCGAACATGAACACTGAAGCTTTCTTT. Protein: CASSFGAANMNTEAFF.

The chain joins TRBV6-2 or TRBV6-3 to TRBJ2-5, with D maybe TRBD2 (6 bases). Germline V gives CDR1 MNHEY, CDR2 SVGEGT. Trimming cost V 5 bases and J 7 bases, with 20 bases left between them. This CDR3 is built from 15 residues. This CDR3 reads CASSTSLAGYGTQYF. CDR3 in DNA: TGTGCCAGCAGTACGTCCCTGGCGGGGTACGGGACCCAGTACTTC.

This clonotype was counted a single time. The chain has TRBV19 and TRBJ2-1; 9 bases agree with TRBD2. Germline V gene data show CDR1 as LNHDA and CDR2 as SQIVND (reference sequence). Trimming removed 6 bases from V and 0 bases from J; junction bases left unmatched: 15. The CDR3 covers 19 residues. The CDR3 DNA is TGTGCCAGTAGCCCAGGGTGGGCTAGCGGGAAAGGCTCCTACAATGAGCAGTTCTTC. This gives the protein CASSPGWASGKGSYNEQFF.

This chain uses TRBV11-1 with TRBJ1-3; 7 bases align to TRBD1. CDR3 length: 20 residues. CDR1 is SGHAT and CDR2 is FQDESV in the germline V gene (reference sequence). V was pared by 5 bases and J by 0 bases, with 19 bases of the junction left unmatched. DNA for the CDR3: TGTGCCAGCAGCCGCCGGGGGATGGGGACAGCAACCTTCTCTGGAAACACCATATATTTT. Its translation is CASSRRGMGTATFSGNTIYF. Filled out from reference TRBV11-1 and TRBJ1-3, the complete variable domain reads EAEVAQSPRYKITEKSQAVAFWCDPISGHATLYWYRQILGQGPELLVQFQDESVVDDSQLPKDRFSAERLKGVDSTLKIQPAELGDSAMYLCASSRRGMGTATFSGNTIYFGEGSWLTVV.

This clonotype was observed a few times. The rearrangement links TRBV6-1 to TRBJ1-2; D is undetermined. The CDR3 extends over 14 amino acids. Germline CDR1 MNHNS, CDR2 SASEGT. V gave up 0 bases and J gave up 7 bases, with 12 bases separating them. The DNA for the CDR3 is TGTGCCAGCAGTGAAGCCGCCCCGTCTTTTGGCTACACCTTC. Translating it yields CASSEAAPSFGYTF.

The V call is TRBV3-1, the J call TRBJ2-6; 7 nucleotides agree with TRBD1. The CDR3 runs to 17 residues. Germline lookup yields CDR1 LGHDT and CDR2 YNNKEL (reference sequence). J gave up 3 bases and V 0 bases, and 5 bases lay outside the gene matches. CDR3 residues: CASSQEVGQYGANVLTF. In DNA, the CDR3 is TGTGCCAGCAGCCAAGAAGTGGGACAGTATGGGGCCAACGTCCTGACTTTC.

This clonotype has more than one count but fewer than ten. The chain has TRBV5-1 and TRBJ2-2, with D unresolved. Trimming shortened V by 1 base and J by 6 bases, and 7 bases separated the two germline ends. Germline CDR1 SGHRS, CDR2 YFSETQ. The CDR3 loop spans 13 amino acids. The CDR3 DNA reads as TGCGCCAGCAGCTTGCCGAGTCCCGGGGAGCTGTTTTTT. Protein: CASSLPSPGELFF.

This clonotype was seen at least ten times. The chain is built from TRBV7-9 and TRBJ2-2, with D unclear. V lost 1 base to trimming and J lost 0 bases, with 6 bases between them. Germline values: CDR1 SEHNR, CDR2 FQNEAQ (reference sequence). The length of the CDR3 is 15 residues. DNA for the CDR3: TGTGCCAGCAGCTTAGGGCAGACGAACACCGGGGAGCTGTTTTTT. Protein: CASSLGQTNTGELFF.

This clonotype showed up just a few times. The chain has TRBV25-1 and TRBJ2-7, with TRBD1 as a possible D gene (6 bases). The CDR3 extends over 13 amino acids. Between the trimmed V and J ends, which lost 8 bases and 5 bases, there was a span of 16 bases. Germline V CDR1 and CDR2: MGHDK, SYGVNS. CDR3 sequence: CASGGTRKNEQYF. In DNA form, the CDR3 reads TGTGCCAGCGGGGGCACCCGTAAGAACGAGCAGTACTTC.

This clonotype was observed a handful of times. As DNA, the CDR3 is TGCAGTGCTAGAGCCTTCACTCTATTTCGTAAAGAGGGGAAGAACACTGAAGCTTTCTTT. This codes for CSARAFTLFRKEGKNTEAFF. The rearrangement joins TRBV20-1 to TRBJ1-1; possible D gene TRBD1, 5 bases. The germline CDR1 and CDR2 sequences are DFQATT and SNEGSKA (reference sequence). The length of the CDR3 is 20 residues. Trimming removed 1 base from V and 1 base from J, with 28 bases in between.